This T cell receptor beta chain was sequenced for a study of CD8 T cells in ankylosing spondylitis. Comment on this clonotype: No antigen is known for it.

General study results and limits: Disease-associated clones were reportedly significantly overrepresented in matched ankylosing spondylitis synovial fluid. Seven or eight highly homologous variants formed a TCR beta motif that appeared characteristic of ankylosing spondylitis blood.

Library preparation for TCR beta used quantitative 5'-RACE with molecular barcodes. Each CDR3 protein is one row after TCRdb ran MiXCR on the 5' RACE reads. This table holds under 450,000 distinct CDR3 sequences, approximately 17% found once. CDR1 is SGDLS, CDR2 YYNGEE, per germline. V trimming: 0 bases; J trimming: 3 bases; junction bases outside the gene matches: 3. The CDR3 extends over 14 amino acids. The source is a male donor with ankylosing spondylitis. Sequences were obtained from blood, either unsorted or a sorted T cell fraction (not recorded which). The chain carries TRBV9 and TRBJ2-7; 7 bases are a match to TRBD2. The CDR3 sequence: CASSVVPSGYEQYF. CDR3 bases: TGTGCCAGCAGCGTAGTTCCTAGCGGCTACGAGCAGTACTTC. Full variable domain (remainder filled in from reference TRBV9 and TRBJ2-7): DSGVTQTPKHLITATGQRVTLRCSPRSGDLSVYWYQQSLDQGLQFLIQYYNGEERAKGNILERFSAQQFPDLHSELNLSSLELGDSALYFCASSVVPSGYEQYFGPGTRLTVT.